The 8 T cell receptor beta chains presented below share a single source sample, sequenced in a study of blood T cell repertoires in COVID-19. Profiled with immunoSEQ multiplex PCR; TCRdb holds only in-frame clones, not every one. The data contain a few hundred thousand clones, under 85% of them singletons. The sequenced material came from peripheral blood. These receptors all come from a human donor with COVID-19, enrolled during active disease. The donor label of this sample is uncertain.

The V and J genes are TRBV28 and TRBJ2-5; TRBD2 agrees at 13 bases. This CDR3 has 16 residues. V shed 3 bases, J shed 4 bases, and the junction held 5 bases outside the gene matches. Germline-derived CDR1 and CDR2 are MDHEN and SYDVKM. CDR3 in DNA: TGTGCCAGCAGTTTTACTAGCGGGAGGGCCCCAGAGACCCAGTACTTC. It encodes CASSFTSGRAPETQYF.

The chain joins TRBV5-4 to TRBJ1-1; maybe TRBD1 (6 bases). CDR1 SGHNT and CDR2 YYREEE come from the germline V gene (reference sequence). V was clipped by 4 bases and J by 1 base, with 11 bases between them. The CDR3 consists of 14 residues. The CDR3 spells CASSPLQGNTEAFF. The CDR3 DNA reads as TGTGCCAGCAGCCCATTACAGGGGAACACTGAAGCTTTCTTT.

This chain connects TRBV7-2 to TRBJ2-5, with a possible D match to TRBD2 (7 bases). The V end lost 1 base, the J end lost 1 base, and 10 bases lay between the germline ends. The CDR3 runs to 15 residues. In germline, CDR1 is SGHTA, CDR2 FQGNSA. This chain's CDR3 is CASSLGGGLQETQYF. As DNA, the CDR3 is TGTGCCAGCAGCTTAGGGGGGGGCCTCCAAGAGACCCAGTACTTC.

The genes are TRBV6-5 and TRBJ2-1; D call uncertain. The CDR3 extends over 13 amino acids. Germline V gene lookup returns CDR1 MNHEY and CDR2 SVGAGI. V shed 6 bases and J shed 5 bases, with 11 bases lying between them. In nucleotides, the CDR3 is TGTGCCAGCAGGCGAGGTGAAAACAATGAGCAGTTCTTC. It specifies CASRRGENNEQFF.

This rearrangement joins TRBV5-1 to TRBJ2-7; TRBD2 is a possible D gene (6 bases). Looked up from germline, CDR1 is SGHRS and CDR2 is YFSETQ. The CDR3 sequence is 16 residues long. Trimming left V 0 bases short and J 5 bases short, with 18 bases between. The CDR3 sequence is CASSLALGGLLDEQYF. The DNA of the CDR3 is TGCGCCAGCAGCTTGGCCCTGGGGGGTCTTCTCGACGAGCAGTACTTC.

This clone turned up a few times. The chain uses TRBV6-1 and TRBJ2-1, with 7 bases matching TRBD2. Per germline, CDR1 MNHNS and CDR2 SASEGT. The CDR3 runs to 17 residues. V shed 3 bases and J 1 base; nucleotides not matched to a gene: 9. CDR3 region: CASSDPRLAVSYNEQFF. The CDR3 coding sequence is TGTGCCAGCAGTGACCCTAGGCTAGCGGTTTCCTACAATGAGCAGTTCTTC.

A remark on this clone: This sample also contains other DNA sequences that code for the same CDR3. This chain joins TRBV5-1 and TRBJ2-2, with a tentative D call TRBD2 (6 bases). V lost 0 bases and J lost 1, with 10 bases in between. The germline CDR1 and CDR2 sequences are SGHRS and YFSETQ. The CDR3 totals 16 residues. The CDR3 sequence is CASSLGAGLNTGELFF. CDR3 nucleotides: TGCGCCAGCAGCTTGGGTGCGGGGCTGAACACCGGGGAGCTGTTTTTT.

V and J are TRBV7-9 and TRBJ2-7; D possibly corresponds to TRBD1 (5 bases). This CDR3 comprises 13 residues. Germline assignment: CDR1 SEHNR and CDR2 FQNEAQ (reference sequence). Trimming shortened V by 3 bases and J by 4 bases, and 10 bases separated the two germline ends. CDR3 residues: CASSLLTGYEQYF. Here the CDR3 DNA reads TGTGCCAGCAGCTTGCTCACAGGTTACGAGCAGTACTTC.